The clone carrying this T cell receptor beta chain was counted once. Its specificity is unknown. The CDR3 totals 12 residues. Trimming cost V 10 bases and J 5 bases; bases outside gene matches: 5. Germline assignment: CDR1 ENHRY and CDR2 SYGVKD. The data derive from a study of cytomegalovirus exposure and HLA in healthy donors. Study outcomes and limitations: What a later analysis reportedly showed was that an Asian-associated ancestry cluster had fewer N-insertions than the 666-donor mean.

13 Jbeta primers and 60 Vbeta primers were used for the PCR. This table comes from immunoSEQ multiplex PCR, and its TCRdb copy is limited to in-frame clones, with some not included. The sample records 55,000 to 80,000 clones, roughly 76% being singletons. The rearrangement joins TRBV10-3 to TRBJ2-1, with 7 bases aligning to TRBD1. The TCR comes from a man aged 55 to 70 in good health and CMV-seropositive. Sequences were obtained from PBMCs. The CDR3 DNA follows: TGTGCCACCCGGGACAGCGACAATGAGCAGTTCTTC. This encodes CATRDSDNEQFF.